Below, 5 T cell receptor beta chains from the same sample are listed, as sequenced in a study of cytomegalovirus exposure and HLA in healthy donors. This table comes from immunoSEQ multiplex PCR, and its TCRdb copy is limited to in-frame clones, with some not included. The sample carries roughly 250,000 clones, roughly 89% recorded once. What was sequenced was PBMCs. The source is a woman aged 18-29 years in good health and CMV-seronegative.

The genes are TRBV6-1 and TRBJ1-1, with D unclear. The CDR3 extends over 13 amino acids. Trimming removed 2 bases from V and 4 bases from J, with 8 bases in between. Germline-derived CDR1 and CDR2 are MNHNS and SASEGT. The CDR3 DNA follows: TGTGCCAGCAGTGAAAGGGAGGCCACTGAAGCTTTCTTT. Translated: CASSEREATEAFF.

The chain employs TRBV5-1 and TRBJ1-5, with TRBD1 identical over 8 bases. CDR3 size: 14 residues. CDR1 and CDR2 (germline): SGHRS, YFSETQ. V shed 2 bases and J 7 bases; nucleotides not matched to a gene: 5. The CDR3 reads CASSFSGGEQPQHF. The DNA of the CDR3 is TGCGCCAGCAGCTTTTCAGGGGGCGAACAGCCCCAGCATTTT.

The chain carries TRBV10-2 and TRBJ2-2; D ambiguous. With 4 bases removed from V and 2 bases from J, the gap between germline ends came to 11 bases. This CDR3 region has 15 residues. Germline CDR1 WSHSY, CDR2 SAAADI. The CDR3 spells CASSAAVVNTGELFF. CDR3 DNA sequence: TGCGCCAGCAGTGCGGCGGTAGTCAACACCGGGGAGCTGTTTTTT.

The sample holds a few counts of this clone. The CDR3 DNA reads TGTGCCAGTAGTATTGGCCCGAACACTGAAGCTTTCTTT. Residues: CASSIGPNTEAFF. The V call is TRBV19, the J call TRBJ1-1; no reliable D call. Germline V gives CDR1 LNHDA, CDR2 SQIVND (reference sequence). This CDR3 comprises 13 residues. Trimming removed 3 bases from V and 1 base from J, with 6 bases in between.

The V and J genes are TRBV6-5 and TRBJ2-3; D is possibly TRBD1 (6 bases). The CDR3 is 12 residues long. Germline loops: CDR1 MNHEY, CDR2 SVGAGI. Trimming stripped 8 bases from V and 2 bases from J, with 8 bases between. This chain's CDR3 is CASQGHTDTQYF. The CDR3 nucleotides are TGTGCCAGCCAGGGGCACACAGATACGCAGTATTTT.